This is a list of T cell receptor beta chains from one sample in a study of shared clonotypes between healthy human individuals. Using immunoSEQ multiplex PCR, the repertoire was profiled, and TCRdb retains in-frame clones only, with some absent. The repertoire has about 2,100,000 clones, roughly 91% of them found once; the top ten carry 1.7%. Sample: naive CD8+ T cells from PBMCs. The receptors originated from a man aged 18 to 30 in good health. Some clones in this sample may be carry-over from other donors' samples. Both conserved end residues are part of each CDR3. A D gene is named only where the DNA matches it firmly. Clone size is stated in some rows and not others, as once, few, many or a class when expanded.

abundance	d_gene	v_gene	j_gene	CDR3aa	CDR3nt
-	-	TRBV9	TRBJ2-3	CASSVGGRMGTDTQYF	TGTGCCAGCAGCGTGGGGGGACGGATGGGGACAGATACGCAGTATTTT
-	-	TRBV5-6	TRBJ1-4	CASSRPGDVREKLFF	TGTGCCAGCAGCCGACCGGGGGACGTAAGAGAAAAACTGTTTTTT
-	TRBD1	TRBV28	TRBJ2-1	CASSPRKGTGGLKQFF	TGTGCCAGCAGTCCACGGAAGGGGACAGGGGGCTTAAAACAGTTCTTC
-	-	TRBV19	TRBJ1-2	CASRNRDGPFYGYTF	TGTGCCAGTCGAAACCGGGACGGCCCATTTTATGGCTACACCTTC
once	TRBD1	TRBV19	TRBJ1-2	CASSPQGVRDGYTF	TGTGCCAGTAGTCCACAGGGGGTCCGGGATGGCTACACCTTC
-	TRBD2	TRBV15	TRBJ2-7	CATSKLAGTPYEQYF	TGTGCCACCTCAAAACTAGCGGGCACTCCCTACGAGCAGTACTTC
-	TRBD2	TRBV9	TRBJ2-2	CASTREAGSNTGELFF	TGTGCCAGCACCCGGGAAGCGGGGAGCAACACCGGGGAGCTGTTTTTT
-	TRBD2	TRBV7-9	TRBJ2-7	CASSLDSGRPLYEQYF	TGTGCCAGCAGCTTAGATAGCGGGAGGCCCCTCTACGAGCAGTACTTC
once	-	TRBV7-6	TRBJ2-7	CASSGDVGYNEQYF	TGTGCCAGCAGCGGGGACGTCGGCTACAACGAGCAGTACTTC
-	-	TRBV10-1	TRBJ2-7	CASSEDAGSRQYEQYF	TGCGCCAGCAGTGAGGATGCCGGGTCCAGACAGTACGAGCAGTACTTC
-	TRBD1	TRBV27	TRBJ2-7	CASSRRQGYEQYF	TGTGCCAGCAGTCGCAGACAGGGCTACGAGCAGTACTTC
-	-	TRBV27	TRBJ1-1	CASSSHWRQDTEAFF	TGTGCCAGCAGTTCCCACTGGCGACAGGACACTGAAGCTTTCTTT
-	-	TRBV6-6	TRBJ1-1	CASTQGHPNTEAFF	TGTGCCAGCACCCAGGGGCACCCGAACACTGAAGCTTTCTTT
-	-	TRBV27	TRBJ1-3	CASSLARSGNTIYF	TGTGCCAGCAGTCTGGCCCGATCTGGAAACACCATATATTTT
-	TRBD2	TRBV4-1	TRBJ2-5	CASSLLGGETQYF	TGCGCCAGCAGCCTCCTGGGAGGGGAGACCCAGTACTTC
-	TRBD1	TRBV5-4	TRBJ2-7	CASSLGPGDSLAYEQYF	TGTGCCAGCAGCTTGGGCCCAGGGGACAGTCTTGCCTACGAGCAGTACTTC
-	TRBD2	TRBV14	TRBJ2-1	CASSRGLVANEQFF	TGTGCCAGCAGCCGGGGACTAGTGGCCAATGAGCAGTTCTTC
-	-	TRBV4-3	TRBJ1-2	CASSLGPYGYTF	TGCGCCAGCAGCCTGGGGCCCTACGGCTACACCTTC
-	TRBD2	TRBV5-1	TRBJ2-3	CASSLDFGGRRTSTDTQYF	TGCGCCAGCAGCTTGGATTTTGGCGGGAGGCGAACTAGCACAGATACGCAGTATTTT
-	TRBD2	TRBV9	TRBJ2-1	CASSTRTSGAATSYNEQFF	TGTGCCAGCAGCACGAGGACTAGCGGGGCTGCCACTTCCTACAATGAGCAGTTCTTC
-	-	TRBV28	TRBJ2-1	CASTEGDYNEQFF	TGTGCCAGCACCGAGGGGGATTACAATGAGCAGTTCTTC
-	-	TRBV9	TRBJ2-5	CASSVTSGARQETQYF	TGTGCCAGCAGCGTAACCTCGGGAGCCCGCCAAGAGACCCAGTACTTC
-	-	TRBV28	TRBJ1-5	CASSWGQPQHF	TGTGCCAGCAGTTGGGGGCAGCCCCAGCATTTT
-	-	TRBV23-1	TRBJ2-7	CASSQGPRNYEQYF	TGCGCCAGCAGTCAGGGACCCCGAAACTACGAGCAGTACTTC
once	TRBD2	TRBV11-2	TRBJ2-7	CASSLGPGDISGRFAEQYF	TGTGCCAGCAGCTTAGGGCCGGGAGACATTAGCGGGAGGTTCGCCGAGCAGTACTTC
-	TRBD1	TRBV4-2	TRBJ1-1	CASSQDLTGGTEAFF	TGTGCCAGCAGCCAAGATTTAACAGGGGGCACTGAAGCTTTCTTT
-	TRBD2	TRBV2	TRBJ2-3	CASRWESGRAPDTQYF	TGTGCCAGCCGTTGGGAGAGCGGGAGGGCCCCAGATACGCAGTATTTT
once	TRBD1	TRBV7-9	TRBJ2-7	CASSPTGTGYGHEQYF	TGTGCCAGCAGCCCGACCGGGACAGGGTATGGCCACGAGCAGTACTTC
-	-	TRBV7-9	TRBJ2-7	CASSLPNYEQYF	TGTGCCAGCAGCTTACCAAACTACGAGCAGTACTTC
-	-	TRBV7-8	TRBJ2-7	CASSLTGNTYEQYF	TGTGCCAGCAGCTTAACAGGGAATACCTACGAGCAGTACTTC
-	-	TRBV9	TRBJ2-6	CASSQSPSGANVLTF	TGTGCCAGCAGCCAATCCCCCTCTGGGGCCAACGTCCTGACTTTC
-	TRBD2	TRBV11-2	TRBJ2-7	CASSFLSLANYEQYF	TGTGCCAGCAGCTTTCTCTCACTAGCGAATTACGAGCAGTACTTC
-	-	TRBV5-6	TRBJ1-3	CASSLESWSSGNTIYF	TGTGCCAGCAGCTTGGAATCTTGGAGCTCTGGAAACACCATATATTTT
-	-	TRBV27	TRBJ2-1	CASRTGVDEQFF	TGTGCCAGCAGAACGGGAGTAGATGAGCAGTTCTTC
-	-	TRBV12-5	TRBJ1-1	CASGLGLGGSTEAFF	TGTGCTAGTGGTTTGGGCCTAGGAGGGAGCACTGAAGCTTTCTTT
-	-	TRBV7-2	TRBJ1-2	CASSLEDARGYGYTF	TGTGCCAGCAGCTTAGAAGACGCTCGGGGCTATGGCTACACCTTC
-	-	TRBV19	TRBJ2-1	CASSIGVGTNEQFF	TGTGCCAGTAGTATAGGCGTCGGGACAAATGAGCAGTTCTTC